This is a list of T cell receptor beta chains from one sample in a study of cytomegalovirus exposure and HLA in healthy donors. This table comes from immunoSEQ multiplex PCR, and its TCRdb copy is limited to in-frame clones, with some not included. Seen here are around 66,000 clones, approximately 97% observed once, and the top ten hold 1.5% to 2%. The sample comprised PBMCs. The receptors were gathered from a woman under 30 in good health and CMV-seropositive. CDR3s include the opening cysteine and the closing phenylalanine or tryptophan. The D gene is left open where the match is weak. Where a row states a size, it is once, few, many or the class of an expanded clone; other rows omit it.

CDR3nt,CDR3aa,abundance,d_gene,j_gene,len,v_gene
TGTGCCAGCAGCGGCGGACCCGGGACAAGTAATGAAAAACTGTTTTTT,CASSGGPGTSNEKLFF,.,.,TRBJ1-4,16,TRBV9
TGTGCCAGCAGCCCAACTCCATCCACAGATACGCAGTATTTT,CASSPTPSTDTQYF,.,.,TRBJ2-3,14,TRBV7-9
TGTGCCAGCAGCGTACGGTGGGCCACAGATACGCAGTATTTT,CASSVRWATDTQYF,.,.,TRBJ2-3,14,TRBV9
TGTGCCAGCAGTTTCGGTGCAGATACGCAGTATTTT,CASSFGADTQYF,.,.,TRBJ2-3,12,TRBV27
TGTGCCAGCAGCCCCCTAGAGCGGGAAGCATCTGAGCAGTTCTTC,CASSPLEREASEQFF,.,TRBD2,TRBJ2-1,15,TRBV13
TGCGCCAGCAGCTTAAATTTAGCGGGAGGGCCCTCCCATGAGCAGTTCTTC,CASSLNLAGGPSHEQFF,.,TRBD2,TRBJ2-1,17,TRBV4-1
TGTGCCAGCAGCTTCGGAGGCCGATCCTACGAGCAGTACTTC,CASSFGGRSYEQYF,.,.,TRBJ2-7,14,TRBV5-6
TGTGCCAGCAGCTTGGATTCGGGGTACTATGGCTACACCTTC,CASSLDSGYYGYTF,.,.,TRBJ1-2,14,TRBV5-8
TGTGCCACCAGCAGAGTCGGGCAGTACTGGAGGCGGACTGAAGCTTTCTTT,CATSRVGQYWRRTEAFF,.,.,TRBJ1-1,17,TRBV15
TGTGCCAGCAGCTACTTAGCGGGACCCGGGAATACGCAGTATTTT,CASSYLAGPGNTQYF,.,TRBD2,TRBJ2-3,15,TRBV13
TGTGCCAGCAGTGAAGCTAGCGGGAGCTCCTACGAGCAGTACTTC,CASSEASGSSYEQYF,.,TRBD2,TRBJ2-7,15,TRBV6-1
TGTGCCAGCAGCGTAGGAGGGGGAACTAATGAAAAACTGTTTTTT,CASSVGGGTNEKLFF,.,.,TRBJ1-4,15,TRBV9
TGTGCCAGCGGAAGATCCAGGGCCGGGAGACCCTACAATGAGCAGTTCTTC,CASGRSRAGRPYNEQFF,.,.,TRBJ2-1,17,TRBV28
TGCAGCGTTGAACTGGGCACTAGCGGGAGAAGTGAGCAGTTCTTC,CSVELGTSGRSEQFF,once,TRBD2,TRBJ2-1,15,TRBV29-1
TGTGCCAGCAGCTTGGAGCGGGAGACAGATACGCAGTATTTT,CASSLERETDTQYF,.,TRBD2,TRBJ2-3,14,TRBV5-4
TGCGCCAGCAGCTGGGGTGGTAGCGGGGGAAACAATGAGCAGTTCTTC,CASSWGGSGGNNEQFF,.,TRBD2,TRBJ2-1,16,TRBV5-1
TGTGCCAGCAGCTTGGCGGGACAGGGGAAGGGCACTGAAGCTTTCTTT,CASSLAGQGKGTEAFF,.,TRBD1,TRBJ1-1,16,TRBV5-6
TGTGCCAGCAGCCTACCCTCGAGCGGGAGTAGGACAGATACGCAGTATTTT,CASSLPSSGSRTDTQYF,.,TRBD2,TRBJ2-3,17,TRBV2
TGTGCCAGAAGCTTCCGGACAGCCACTAAACTGTTTTTT,CARSFRTATKLFF,.,.,TRBJ1-4,13,TRBV5-3
TGCGCCAGCAGCTTACGGGGTATAAATGAAAAACTGTTTTTT,CASSLRGINEKLFF,.,.,TRBJ1-4,14,TRBV5-1
TGTGCCAGCAGTAACCCTGACAGTGGCTACACCTTC,CASSNPDSGYTF,.,.,TRBJ1-2,12,TRBV27
TGTGCCAGCAGCTTAACGGGACTGGCCTACGAGCAGTACTTC,CASSLTGLAYEQYF,once,.,TRBJ2-7,14,TRBV7-9
TGTGCCAGCAGCTTGTTACCCCAGGCCAACACCGGGGAGCTGTTTTTT,CASSLLPQANTGELFF,.,.,TRBJ2-2,16,TRBV7-9
TGTGCCAGCTCACTGGACAGGGGTGTGAGTGGCTACACCTTC,CASSLDRGVSGYTF,.,TRBD1,TRBJ1-2,14,TRBV18
TGTGCCAGCAGCGATTGGGGGGTACATGAGCAGTTCTTC,CASSDWGVHEQFF,.,.,TRBJ2-1,13,TRBV11-3
TGTGCCAGCAGCAAAGCCCCCAGCTATGGCTACACCTTC,CASSKAPSYGYTF,.,.,TRBJ1-2,13,TRBV21-1
TGTGCAAGTCGCTCGCATACAGGGAACAACTATGGCTACACCTTC,CASRSHTGNNYGYTF,.,.,TRBJ1-2,15,TRBV12-2
TGTGCCAGCACCCTCGGCACTGAAGCTTTCTTT,CASTLGTEAFF,.,.,TRBJ1-1,11,TRBV6-1
TGTGCCAGCAGCCAGGGACAGGGGGGGGCCAACGTCCTGACTTTC,CASSQGQGGANVLTF,once,TRBD1,TRBJ2-6,15,TRBV2
TGCAGCGCCATGACAGGGCGAAACACTGAAGCTTTCTTT,CSAMTGRNTEAFF,.,TRBD1,TRBJ1-1,13,TRBV29-1
TGTGCCAGTAGTATAGGACAGGGCTTAACCTACGAGCAGTACTTC,CASSIGQGLTYEQYF,.,TRBD1,TRBJ2-7,15,TRBV19
TGTGCCTGGAGTGACCGGTCGGCCGGGGAGCTGTTTTTT,CAWSDRSAGELFF,.,.,TRBJ2-2,13,TRBV30
TGTGCTAGTGGTTTGTCAGGGGTTCAGCCCCAGCATTTT,CASGLSGVQPQHF,.,.,TRBJ1-5,13,TRBV12-5
TGCAGCGTTGAAGGGCTAGCGGGTCAACAAGAGACCCAGTACTTC,CSVEGLAGQQETQYF,.,TRBD2,TRBJ2-5,15,TRBV29-1
TGTGCCAGCCGTTCTACGGGGAAAGAGACCCAGTACTTC,CASRSTGKETQYF,.,.,TRBJ2-5,13,TRBV28
TGCGCCAGCAGCTTGGAAGGTCCGAGGGAGGGTCTAGTTAGTGAGCAGTTCTTC,CASSLEGPREGLVSEQFF,.,TRBD2,TRBJ2-1,18,TRBV5-1
TGTGCCAGCAGGGGAACTAGCGGGTCCTCCTACAATGAGCAGTTCTTC,CASRGTSGSSYNEQFF,once,TRBD2,TRBJ2-1,16,TRBV27
TGTGCCAGCAGTTTCTACCAGGGGGATTTATGGAATGAGCAGTTCTTC,CASSFYQGDLWNEQFF,.,TRBD1,TRBJ2-1,16,TRBV27
TGCGCCAGCAGCCAAGCCGGTCAGGGCTACGAGCAGTACTTC,CASSQAGQGYEQYF,.,.,TRBJ2-7,14,TRBV4-1
TGCGCCAGCAGTGAGCTACTCGGTGAAAAACTGTTTTTT,CASSELLGEKLFF,.,.,TRBJ1-4,13,TRBV10-2
TGTGCCAGCAGCTTATGGGGGGAGCGGGAGCAGTACTTC,CASSLWGEREQYF,.,.,TRBJ2-7,13,TRBV7-9
TGTGCCAGCTCACGCCCCGCTACAGTATATGGCTACACCTTC,CASSRPATVYGYTF,.,.,TRBJ1-2,14,TRBV18
TGTGCCAGCAGCATGGGGATGGAAGGGGGAGCCTACACCTTC,CASSMGMEGGAYTF,.,.,TRBJ1-2,14,TRBV5-6
TGCGCCAGCAGCTTGGCCGGAGGGGACTATGGCTACACCTTC,CASSLAGGDYGYTF,.,.,TRBJ1-2,14,TRBV5-1
TGTGCCATCAGTGATTTCCCCGGACAGGGGAATCAGCCCCAGCATTTT,CAISDFPGQGNQPQHF,.,TRBD1,TRBJ1-5,16,TRBV10-3
TGTGCCAGCAGCCACCGGAGGCGGCATAGCAATCAGCCCCAGCATTTT,CASSHRRRHSNQPQHF,once,.,TRBJ1-5,16,TRBV9
TGTGCCAGCAGTGAATCCTTGGGAGGGGTAGAGACCCAGTACTTC,CASSESLGGVETQYF,.,TRBD2,TRBJ2-5,15,TRBV25-1
TGTGCCAGCAGTTTGAGGGCGAGGGCAGATACGCAGTATTTT,CASSLRARADTQYF,.,.,TRBJ2-3,14,TRBV27
TGTGCCAGCAGCCCCCGGGAGGGAGCCTATGGCTACACCTTC,CASSPREGAYGYTF,.,.,TRBJ1-2,14,TRBV9
TGTGCCAGCAGGAAAGGGACAGCTCATCAGCCCCAGCATTTT,CASRKGTAHQPQHF,.,TRBD1,TRBJ1-5,14,TRBV27
TGTGCCAGCAGCGGAACTAGCGGGATGTCCTACGAGCAGTACTTC,CASSGTSGMSYEQYF,.,TRBD2,TRBJ2-7,15,TRBV6-9
TGTGCCATCACCGAGCGAGCGGGAGGGCCATACAATGAGCAGTTCTTC,CAITERAGGPYNEQFF,.,TRBD2,TRBJ2-1,16,TRBV10-3
TGTGCCAGCAGCTTAACTAGCGGAGCCTACAATGAGCAGTTCTTC,CASSLTSGAYNEQFF,.,TRBD2,TRBJ2-1,15,TRBV11-2
TGCGCCAGCAGGGGACTAGCGGGAACCAATGAGCAGTTCTTC,CASRGLAGTNEQFF,.,TRBD2,TRBJ2-1,14,TRBV10-2
TGTGCCATCAGTGAGGTGTGGACAGGACCCATGAACACTGAAGCTTTCTTT,CAISEVWTGPMNTEAFF,.,TRBD1,TRBJ1-1,17,TRBV10-3
TGTGCCAGCAGCAATATAGCGGGAGCTAACTATGGCTACACCTTC,CASSNIAGANYGYTF,.,.,TRBJ1-2,15,TRBV21-1
TGTGCCAGCAGATTCTCAGGGGACTCCTACGAGCAGTACTTC,CASRFSGDSYEQYF,.,.,TRBJ2-7,14,TRBV6-6
TGTGCCAGCAGCTTAGGGGACTCCAATCAGCCCCAGCATTTT,CASSLGDSNQPQHF,.,.,TRBJ1-5,14,TRBV7-9